The 3 T cell receptor beta chains listed next were all sequenced from one sample in a study of blood T cell repertoires in COVID-19. Sequenced by immunoSEQ multiplex PCR; TCRdb stores in-frame clones only, minus some. This repertoire shows some 250,000 clones, roughly 84% found once; its top ten account for less than 5%. What was sequenced was peripheral blood. The receptors were gathered from a man between 60 and 70 years old with acute or convalescent COVID-19.

The chain employs TRBV27 and TRBJ2-1, with D possibly matching TRBD1 (6 bases). This CDR3 region has 14 residues. Trimming cost V 3 bases and J 9 bases, with 15 bases left between them. From germline, CDR1 is MNHEY and CDR2 SMNVEV (reference sequence). In DNA form, the CDR3 reads TGTGCCAGCAGTTTCGGCAGGGGAGACGGTGAGCAGTTCTTC. This codes for CASSFGRGDGEQFF.

The V and J genes are TRBV28 and TRBJ2-7, with TRBD1 identical over 8 bases. Trimming removed 2 bases from V and 6 bases from J; junction bases left unmatched: 9. This CDR3 region has 15 residues. Germline V gene sequence: CDR1 MDHEN, CDR2 SYDVKM. CDR3 loop: CASSLVPDRVGEQYF. Written as DNA, the CDR3 is TGTGCCAGCAGTTTAGTCCCGGACAGGGTTGGCGAGCAGTACTTC.

The J gene is TRBJ1-2, the V gene TRBV18, with 12 nucleotides matching TRBD1. The CDR3 length is 14 residues. Losses at the gene ends were 4 bases for V and 8 bases for J; bases not matched to a gene: 5. CDR1 and CDR2 (germline): KGHSH, LQKENI. The CDR3 loop is CASSRGQGAGGYTF. The DNA of the CDR3 is TGTGCCAGCTCACGGGGACAGGGGGCAGGAGGCTACACCTTC.